This TCR beta chain came from a study of graft-versus-host responses after intestinal transplantation. Study-level background: Each recipient received a multivisceral, liver-intestinal, or isolated intestinal graft. Study conclusions and caveats: Individuals carrying graft-donor T cell macrochimerism showed high graft-versus-host to host-versus-graft clonal ratios in allografts. Recipient bone marrow held GvH clones, some seen earlier in ileum or blood. Early post-transplant falls in HvG clones accompanied the peak levels of circulating GvH clones.

As concerns this clone: Its antigen remains unknown.

The V gene lost 5 bases and the J gene lost 2 bases, with 7 bases spanning the gap. Germline V gene sequence: CDR1 MNHEY, CDR2 SVGAGI. This CDR3 region has 13 residues. The method was immunoSEQ multiplex PCR; TCRdb's version includes in-frame clones alone and lacks a portion of them. Seen here are 20,000 or so clones, about 80% observed once, and the top ten hold about 1.9%. The chain combines TRBV6-5 with TRBJ1-5, with D possibly TRBD1 on 5 matching bases. The TCR sequence derives from a human patient who received an intestinal transplant, so some T cells may come from the graft donor. This specimen consisted of PBMCs, obtained 14 days after transplant. The DNA for the CDR3 is TGTGCCAGCAGTCGACAGCGCAATCAGCCCCAGCATTTT. Protein: CASSRQRNQPQHF.